This note documents a single T cell receptor beta chain sequence. Germline lookup yields CDR1 LNHDA and CDR2 SQIVND (reference sequence). The CDR3 spans 18 residues. V lost 5 bases to trimming and J lost 2 bases, with 24 bases between them. Only in-frame clones appear in the TCRdb table, and some are missing; sequencing was by immunoSEQ multiplex PCR. The table shows around 15,000 clones, with over 90% occurring only once. The data were obtained in a study of T cell changes during pregnancy in multiple sclerosis. This rearrangement joins TRBV19 to TRBJ1-1, with D perhaps TRBD1 (6 bases). This material consisted of peripheral blood, taken in the second trimester of pregnancy. The receptor was isolated from a female donor in good health, enrolled as a control in a pregnancy study. CDR3 DNA sequence: TGTGCCAGTAGTTGGCGGGGAGGGGGGTACGTGGAAAACACTGAAGCTTTCTTT. This codes for CASSWRGGGYVENTEAFF.